This record looks at one T cell receptor (beta chain) sequence and its context. Antigen unknown. The data were obtained in a study of response to subunit inactivated influenza vaccine. Study observations and caveats: The authors suggested that every seasonal influenza vaccination recruits few new T cells.

MiXCR was run by TCRdb on the RT-PCR reads, yielding one entry per CDR3 protein. This repertoire shows hundreds of thousands of distinct CDR3 sequences, 10% to 15% found once; its top ten account for about 10%. The germline V and J ends were trimmed by 4 bases and 10 bases, with 14 bases remaining between them. The CDR3 runs 12 residues. The germline V gene encodes CDR1 DFQATT and CDR2 SNEGSKA (reference sequence). The receptor was derived from a man in his forties or fifties who received an inactivated influenza vaccine. The chain has TRBV20-1 and TRBJ2-1; possibly TRBD1 for D (5 bases). The specimen comprised PBMCs from blood, sampled on the day of vaccination. Here the CDR3 DNA reads TGCAGTGCTAAAGGGCAGGGCCGGGAGCAGTTCTTC. It specifies CSAKGQGREQFF.